One sample yielded the 24 T cell receptor beta chains listed below, sequenced in a study of T-cell reconstitution after alpha-beta-depleted transplantation in children. For TCRbeta, the library was prepared with unique molecular identifiers. TCRdb processed the PCR reads anew with MiXCR; each CDR3 protein has one entry. The table has roughly 500,000 distinct CDR3 sequences, approximately 29% seen once; the top ten hold under 3%. The specimen comprised PBMCs from the stem cell graft donor, sampled from the stem cell graft. Receptors were obtained from a human donor who donated a stem cell graft to a child with aplastic anemia.

V is TRBV11-2 and J is TRBJ2-7; a possible D gene is TRBD1 (5 bases). Trimming removed 3 bases at V and 2 bases at J, with 8 bases between. CDR3 length: 13 residues. Germline CDR1 and CDR2: SGHAT and FQNNGV. CDR3 amino acids: CASSLGLTYEQYV. CDR3 DNA sequence: TGTGCCAGCAGCTTGGGGCTTACCTACGAGCAGTACGTC.

The chain couples TRBV5-1 to TRBJ1-2; D perhaps matches TRBD1 (5 bases). Trimming cost V 0 bases and J 8 bases, with 17 bases left between them. The CDR3 loop spans 15 amino acids. CDR1 and CDR2 from the germline V gene are SGHRS and YFSETQ. This CDR3 reads CASSLAGGTFEGYTF. CDR3 bases: TGCGCCAGCAGCTTGGCGGGCGGGACCTTCGAGGGCTACACCTTC.

The J gene is TRBJ2-1, the V gene TRBV19; D not resolved. The CDR3 extends over 13 amino acids. Germline V gives CDR1 LNHDA, CDR2 SQIVND (reference sequence). Trimming pared 2 bases from V and 6 bases from J, leaving 8 bases between. The CDR3 loop is CASSISEINEQFF. The CDR3 DNA reads TGTGCCAGTAGTATATCGGAGATCAATGAGCAGTTCTTC.

The J gene is TRBJ2-2, the V gene TRBV6-5; 9 bases match TRBD2. V was pared by 4 bases and J by 5 bases, with 5 bases of the junction left unmatched. CDR1 is MNHEY and CDR2 is SVGAGI in the germline V gene. CDR3 length: 15 amino acids. This CDR3 reads CASSSPAGGTGELFF. CDR3 DNA sequence: TGTGCCAGCAGTTCACCAGCGGGAGGTACCGGGGAGCTGTTTTTT.

The CDR3 nucleotides read TGCAGTGCTAGCCCTCCGGGACTGACCAATGAGCAGTTCTTC. Translating gives CSASPPGLTNEQFF. V and J are TRBV20-1 and TRBJ2-1; D possibly corresponds to TRBD2 (6 bases). V was cut by 3 bases and J by 6 bases, with 15 bases left in between. This CDR3 spans 14 amino acids. Germline V CDR1 and CDR2: DFQATT, SNEGSKA (reference sequence).

This clonotype was seen at least ten times. The rearrangement joins TRBV20-1 to TRBJ1-2, with D possibly TRBD1 on 5 matching bases. Trimming took off 3 bases at V and 5 bases at J, with 13 bases between the two ends. This CDR3 comprises 13 residues. Per germline, CDR1 DFQATT and CDR2 SNEGSKA (reference sequence). CDR3 amino acids: CSASIGGGYGYTF. CDR3 in DNA: TGCAGTGCTAGTATCGGGGGTGGTTATGGCTACACCTTC.

This clonotype was seen more than once but under ten times. The chain couples TRBV24-1 to TRBJ2-5; 11 bases align to TRBD1. Germline values: CDR1 KGHDR, CDR2 SFDVKD. The CDR3 consists of 13 residues. Trimming took 10 bases from V and 7 from J; bases not matched to a gene: 7. CDR3 region: CATAGTGGPTQYF. Written as DNA, the CDR3 is TGTGCCACTGCCGGGACAGGGGGACCGACCCAGTACTTC.

The rearrangement joins TRBV4-3 to TRBJ2-7, with D maybe TRBD2 (5 bases). The germline CDR1 and CDR2 sequences are LGHNA and YSLEER. The V end lost 3 bases, the J end lost 2 bases, and 11 bases lay between the germline ends. The length of the CDR3 is 14 residues. The CDR3 region is CASSHNSGPYEQYF. CDR3 sequence (DNA): TGCGCCAGCAGCCATAACAGCGGTCCCTACGAGCAGTACTTC.

This clonotype has just a few counts. CDR3 nucleotide sequence: TGTGCCAGCAGTTACTCGAGTTTCAATCAGCCCCAGCATTTT. Translation: CASSYSSFNQPQHF. V and J are TRBV6-2 or TRBV6-3 and TRBJ1-5; D call uncertain. Germline V gene sequence: CDR1 MNHEY, CDR2 SVGEGT. The V gene lost 0 bases and the J gene lost 3 bases, with 6 bases spanning the gap. The CDR3 has 14 amino acids.

The rearrangement uses TRBV28 and TRBJ1-5; no reliable D call. The CDR3 sequence is 15 residues long. Trimming took off 2 bases at V and 0 bases at J, with 8 bases between the two ends. Per the germline V gene, CDR1 is MDHEN and CDR2 is SYDVKM. This chain's CDR3 is CASSLIPDSNQPQHF. DNA for the CDR3: TGTGCCAGCAGTTTAATCCCAGATAGCAATCAGCCCCAGCATTTT. Full variable domain (remainder filled in from reference TRBV28 and TRBJ1-5): DVKVTQSSRYLVKRTGEKVFLECVQDMDHENMFWYRQDPGLGLRLIYFSYDVKMKEKGDIPEGYSVSREKKERFSLILESASTNQTSMYLCASSLIPDSNQPQHFGDGTRLSIL.

V gene TRBV20-1 combines with J gene TRBJ2-7; D is perhaps TRBD1 (6 bases). Germline-derived CDR1 and CDR2 are DFQATT and SNEGSKA (reference sequence). This CDR3 is built from 13 residues. Trimming cost V 6 bases and J 5 bases, with 17 bases left between them. The CDR3 spells CSAIRQAGHEQYF. The CDR3, as DNA: TGCAGTGCCATAAGACAGGCTGGCCACGAGCAGTACTTC.

V and J are TRBV12-3 or TRBV12-4 and TRBJ1-2; TRBD1 aligns across 9 bases. V lost 8 bases, J lost 4 bases, and 5 bases stayed unmatched. The CDR3 contains 13 residues. The CDR3 bases are TGTGCCAGCGGGGACAGGGAAAGCTATGGCTACACCTTC. Its translation is CASGDRESYGYTF.

V usage is TRBV5-8 and J usage is TRBJ1-1; D is unresolved. The germline V and J ends were trimmed by 2 bases and 1 base, with 15 bases remaining between them. Germline assignment: CDR1 SGHTS and CDR2 YDEGEE. CDR3 length: 16 amino acids. This CDR3 is CASSFFRATTNTEAFF. CDR3 sequence (DNA): TGTGCCAGCAGCTTTTTTCGGGCTACAACGAACACTGAAGCTTTCTTT.

The chain employs TRBV30 and TRBJ1-1; no clear D gene. This CDR3 contains 14 residues. Looked up from germline, CDR1 is GTSNPN and CDR2 is SVGIG (reference sequence). V lost 0 bases to trimming and J lost 0 bases, with 8 bases between them. CDR3 amino acids: CAWSVSTLNTEAFF. DNA of the CDR3: TGTGCCTGGAGTGTATCTACCCTGAACACTGAAGCTTTCTTT.

This clonotype was found a few times. This chain joins TRBV12-3 or TRBV12-4 and TRBJ2-3, with a possible D match to TRBD2 (5 bases). Trimming removed 6 bases from V and 1 base from J, with 23 bases in between. This CDR3 contains 18 residues. CDR3 sequence (DNA): TGTGCCAGCAGCCATCCGAGCGGAGCTGGGTTTCGCACAGATACGCAGTATTTT. Its protein is CASSHPSGAGFRTDTQYF.

This clonotype was observed a few times. The chain uses TRBV12-3 or TRBV12-4 and TRBJ1-6; D perhaps matches TRBD1 (5 bases). Trimming stripped 3 bases from V and 14 bases from J, with 11 bases between. The CDR3 length is 12 residues. The CDR3 DNA is TGTGCCAGCAGTTTGGGGGTTGGGGCCCTCCACTTT. It specifies CASSLGVGALHF.

This rearrangement joins TRBV4-3 to TRBJ1-1; the match to TRBD1 covers 11 bases. Losses at the gene ends were 6 bases for V and 5 bases for J; bases not matched to a gene: 8. The germline CDR1 and CDR2 sequences are LGHNA and YSLEER. The CDR3 totals 15 residues. CDR3 loop: CASSPRTGGGTEAFF. CDR3 sequence (DNA): TGCGCCAGCAGTCCCCGGACAGGGGGCGGTACTGAAGCTTTCTTT.

The chain joins TRBV6-5 to TRBJ2-5; either TRBD1 or TRBD2 may fit D (6 bases each). The germline V gene encodes CDR1 MNHEY and CDR2 SVGAGI. Trimming left V 2 bases short and J 4 bases short, with 11 bases between. The CDR3 covers 14 residues. In DNA form, the CDR3 reads TGTGCCAGCAGTTACAGGGGGGATAGAGAGACCCAGTACTTC. Translation gives CASSYRGDRETQYF.

This sequence joins TRBV12-5 and TRBJ2-3; 11 bases are a match to TRBD2. V gave up 6 bases and J gave up 4 bases; unmatched junction bases: 6. The CDR3 loop spans 15 amino acids. Germline values: CDR1 LGHNT, CDR2 FRNRAP. CDR3 coding DNA: TGTGCTAGTGGGACCGGGACTAGCGGCGCAGATACGCAGTATTTT. Amino acid sequence: CASGTGTSGADTQYF.

The chain is built from TRBV30 and TRBJ1-5; D might be TRBD1 (5 bases). Trimming left V 3 bases short and J 0 bases short, with 9 bases between. This CDR3 has 14 amino acids. Looked up from germline, CDR1 is GTSNPN and CDR2 is SVGIG (reference sequence). In DNA, the CDR3 is TGTGCCTGGAGGACCGGACATAGCAATCAGCCCCAGCATTTT. It codes for CAWRTGHSNQPQHF. The full variable domain, with the rest looked up from reference TRBV30 and TRBJ1-5, is SQTIHQWPATLVQPVGSPLSLECTVEGTSNPNLYWYRQAAGRGLQLLFYSVGIGQISSEVPQNLSASRPQDRQFILSSKKLLLSDSGFYLCAWRTGHSNQPQHFGDGTRLSIL.

V usage is TRBV28 and J usage is TRBJ1-2, with D unclear. Germline values: CDR1 MDHEN, CDR2 SYDVKM. The CDR3 extends over 13 amino acids. Between the trimmed V and J ends, which lost 3 bases and 0 bases, there was a span of 5 bases. The CDR3 region has the DNA TGTGCCAGCAGTTTTGAGACTAACTATGGCTACACCTTC. It codes for CASSFETNYGYTF.

V and J are TRBV29-1 and TRBJ2-1, with TRBD1 matching over 7 bases. The CDR3 contains 17 residues. Trimming at V came to 0 bases and at J to 0 bases, leaving 8 bases not matched to a gene. CDR1 SQVTM and CDR2 ANQGSEA come from the germline V gene. The CDR3 nucleotides are TGCAGCGTTGAAGATTCCCCCGGGACAGTCTCCTACAATGAGCAGTTCTTC. This codes for CSVEDSPGTVSYNEQFF.

The rearrangement links TRBV6-2 or TRBV6-3 to TRBJ1-5, with 9 bases fitting TRBD1. Per germline, CDR1 MNHEY and CDR2 SVGEGT. J gave up 2 bases and V 7 bases, and 6 bases lay outside the gene matches. This CDR3 is 15 amino acids long. The CDR3 reads CASTADRGRNQPQHF. For the CDR3, the DNA is TGTGCCAGCACCGCGGACAGGGGACGCAATCAGCCCCAGCATTTT.

This clonotype was found a few times. The V gene is TRBV12-3 or TRBV12-4, the J gene TRBJ1-2; no clear D gene. V lost 3 bases and J 10 bases, leaving 9 bases between the germline ends. This CDR3 spans 11 amino acids. The chain's CDR3 is CASSLGLVYTF. CDR3 DNA: TGTGCCAGCAGTTTGGGCCTCGTCTACACCTTC.